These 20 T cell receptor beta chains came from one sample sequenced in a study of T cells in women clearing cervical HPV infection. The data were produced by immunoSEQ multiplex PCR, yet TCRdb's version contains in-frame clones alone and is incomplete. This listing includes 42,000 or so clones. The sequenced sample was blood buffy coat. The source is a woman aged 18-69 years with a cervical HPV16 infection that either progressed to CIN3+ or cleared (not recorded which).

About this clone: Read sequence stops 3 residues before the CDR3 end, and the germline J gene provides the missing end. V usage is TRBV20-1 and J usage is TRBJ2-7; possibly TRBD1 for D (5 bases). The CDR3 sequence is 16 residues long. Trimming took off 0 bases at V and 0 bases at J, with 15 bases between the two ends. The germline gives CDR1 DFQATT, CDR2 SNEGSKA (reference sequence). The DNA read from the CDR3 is TGCAGTGCTAGAGATCGCTTAAGACAGAGCTCCTACGAG. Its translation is CSARDRLRQSSYE. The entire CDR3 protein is CSARDRLRQSSYEQYF.

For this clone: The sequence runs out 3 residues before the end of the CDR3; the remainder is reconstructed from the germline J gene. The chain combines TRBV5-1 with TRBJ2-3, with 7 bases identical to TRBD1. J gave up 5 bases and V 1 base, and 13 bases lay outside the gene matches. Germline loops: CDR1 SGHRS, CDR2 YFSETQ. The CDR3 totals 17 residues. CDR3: CASSLRGRDSIGDTQYF. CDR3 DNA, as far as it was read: TGCGCCAGCAGCTTGCGTGGAAGGGACAGTATTGGAGATACG.

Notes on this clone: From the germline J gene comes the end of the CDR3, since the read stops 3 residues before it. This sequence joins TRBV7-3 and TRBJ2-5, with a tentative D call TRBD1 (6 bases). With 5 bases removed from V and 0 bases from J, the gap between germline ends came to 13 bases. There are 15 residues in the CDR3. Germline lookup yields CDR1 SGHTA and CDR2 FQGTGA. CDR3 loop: CASSPRHRDQETQYF. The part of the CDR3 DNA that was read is TGTGCCAGCAGCCCGCGACACAGGGACCAAGAGACC.

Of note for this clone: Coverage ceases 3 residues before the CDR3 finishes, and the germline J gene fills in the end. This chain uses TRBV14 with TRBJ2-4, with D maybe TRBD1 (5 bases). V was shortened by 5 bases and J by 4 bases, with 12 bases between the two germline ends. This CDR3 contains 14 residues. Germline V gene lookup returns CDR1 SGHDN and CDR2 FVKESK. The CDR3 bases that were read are TGTGCCAGCAGCACCTCCGACAGAAAAAACATT. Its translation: CASSTSDRKNI. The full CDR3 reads CASSTSDRKNIQYF.

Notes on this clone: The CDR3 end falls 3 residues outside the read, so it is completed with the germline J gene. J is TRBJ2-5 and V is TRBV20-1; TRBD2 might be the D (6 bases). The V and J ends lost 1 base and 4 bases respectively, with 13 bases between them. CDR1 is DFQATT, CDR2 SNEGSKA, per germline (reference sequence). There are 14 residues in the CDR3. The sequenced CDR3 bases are TGCAGTGCTAGAGGGGAAGCGGGTAGAGAGACC. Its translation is CSARGEAGRET. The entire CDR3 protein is CSARGEAGRETQYF.

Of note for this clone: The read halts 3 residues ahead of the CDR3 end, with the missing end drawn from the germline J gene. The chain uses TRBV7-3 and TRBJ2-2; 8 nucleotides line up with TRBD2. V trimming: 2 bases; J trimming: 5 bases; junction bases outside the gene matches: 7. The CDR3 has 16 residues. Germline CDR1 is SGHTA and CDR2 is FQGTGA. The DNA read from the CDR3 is TGTGCCAGCAGCTTAGTCGGGACTAGGAGGACCGGGGAG. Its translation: CASSLVGTRRTGE. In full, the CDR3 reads CASSLVGTRRTGELFF.

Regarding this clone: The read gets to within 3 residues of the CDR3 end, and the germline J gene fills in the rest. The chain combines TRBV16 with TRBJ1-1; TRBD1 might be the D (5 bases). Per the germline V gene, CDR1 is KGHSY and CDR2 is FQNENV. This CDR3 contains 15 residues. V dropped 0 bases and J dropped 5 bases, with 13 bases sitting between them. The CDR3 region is CASSQSGGAGTEAFF. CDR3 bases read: TGTGCCAGCAGCCAATCGGGAGGGGCCGGAACTGAA. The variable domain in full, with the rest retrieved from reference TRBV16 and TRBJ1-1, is GEEVAQTPKHLVRGEGQKAKLYCAPIKGHSYVFWYQQVLKNEFKFLISFQNENVFDETGMPKERFSAKCLPNSPCSLEIQATKLEDSAVYFCASSQSGGAGTEAFFGQGTRLTVV.

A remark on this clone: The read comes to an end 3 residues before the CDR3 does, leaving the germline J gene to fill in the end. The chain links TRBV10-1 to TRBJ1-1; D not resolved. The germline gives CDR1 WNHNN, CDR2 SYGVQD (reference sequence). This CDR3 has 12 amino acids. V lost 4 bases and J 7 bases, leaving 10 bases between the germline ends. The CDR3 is CASSGQEGEAFF. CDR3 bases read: TGCGCCAGCAGTGGGCAGGAGGGTGAA.

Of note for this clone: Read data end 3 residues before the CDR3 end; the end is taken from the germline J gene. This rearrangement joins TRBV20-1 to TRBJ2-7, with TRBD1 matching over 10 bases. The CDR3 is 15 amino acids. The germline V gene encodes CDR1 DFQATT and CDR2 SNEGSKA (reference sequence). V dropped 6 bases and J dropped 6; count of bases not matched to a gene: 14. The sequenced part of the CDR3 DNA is TGCAGTGCCCACTCCCGGACAGGGGGATGGGGCGAG. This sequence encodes CSAHSRTGGWGE. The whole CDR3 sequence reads CSAHSRTGGWGEQYF.

The CDR3 spells CASSPSRGGTEAFF. Incomplete CDR3 DNA: TGTGCCAGCTCACCATCGCGGGGTGGGACTGAA. The chain combines TRBV18 with TRBJ1-1; no clear D gene. The DNA ends 3 residues before the CDR3 does, and the rest of the CDR3 is filled in from the germline J gene. This CDR3 is built from 14 residues. Looked up from germline, CDR1 is KGHSH and CDR2 is LQKENI. V was cut by 2 bases and J by 5 bases, with 12 bases left in between.

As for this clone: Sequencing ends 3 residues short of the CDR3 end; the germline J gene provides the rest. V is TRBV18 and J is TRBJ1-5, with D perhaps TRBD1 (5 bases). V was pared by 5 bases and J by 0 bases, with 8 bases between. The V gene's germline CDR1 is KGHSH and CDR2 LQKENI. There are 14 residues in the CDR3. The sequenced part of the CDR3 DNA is TGTGCCAGCTCAGCGGGGGATAGCAATCAGCCC. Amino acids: CASSAGDSNQP. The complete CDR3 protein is CASSAGDSNQPQHF.

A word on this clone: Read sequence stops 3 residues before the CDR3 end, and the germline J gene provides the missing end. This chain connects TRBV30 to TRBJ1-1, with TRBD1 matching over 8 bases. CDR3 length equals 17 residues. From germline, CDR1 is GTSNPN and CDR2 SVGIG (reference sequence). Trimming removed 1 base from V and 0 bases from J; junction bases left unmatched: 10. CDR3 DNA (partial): TGTGCCTGGAGTGAAAGGCCAGGGGGCGAAGTGAACACTGAA. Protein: CAWSERPGGEVNTE. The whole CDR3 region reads CAWSERPGGEVNTEAFF.

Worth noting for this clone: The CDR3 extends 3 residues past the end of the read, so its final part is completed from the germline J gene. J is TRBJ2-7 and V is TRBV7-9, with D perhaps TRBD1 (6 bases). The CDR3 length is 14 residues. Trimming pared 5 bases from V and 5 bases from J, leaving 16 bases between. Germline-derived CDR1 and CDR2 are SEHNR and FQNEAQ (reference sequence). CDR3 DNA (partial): TGTGCCAGCAGCCTACACAGGGTCGGGGACGAG. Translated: CASSLHRVGDE. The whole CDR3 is CASSLHRVGDEQYF.

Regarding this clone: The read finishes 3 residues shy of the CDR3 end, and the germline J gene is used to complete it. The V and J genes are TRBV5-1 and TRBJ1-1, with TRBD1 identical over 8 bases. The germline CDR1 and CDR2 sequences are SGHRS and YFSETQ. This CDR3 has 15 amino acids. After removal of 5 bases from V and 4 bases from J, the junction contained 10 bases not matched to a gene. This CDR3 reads CASRDPGGAGTEAFF. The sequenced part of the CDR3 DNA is TGCGCCAGCAGGGACCCAGGGGGCGCAGGCACTGAA.

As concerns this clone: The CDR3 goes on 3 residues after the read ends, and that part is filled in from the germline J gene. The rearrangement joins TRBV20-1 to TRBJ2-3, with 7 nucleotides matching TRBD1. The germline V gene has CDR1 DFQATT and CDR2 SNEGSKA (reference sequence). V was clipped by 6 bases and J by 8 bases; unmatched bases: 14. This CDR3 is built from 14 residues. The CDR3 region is CSATGTDVSSTQYF. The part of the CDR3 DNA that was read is TGCAGTGCCACCGGGACAGACGTTTCAAGTACG.

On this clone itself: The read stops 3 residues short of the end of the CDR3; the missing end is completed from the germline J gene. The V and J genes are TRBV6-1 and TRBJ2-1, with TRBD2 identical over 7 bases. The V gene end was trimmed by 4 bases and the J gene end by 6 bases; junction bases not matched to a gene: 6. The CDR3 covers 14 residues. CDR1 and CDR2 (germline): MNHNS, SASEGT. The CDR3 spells CASSGRTRTNEQFF. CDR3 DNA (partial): TGTGCCAGCAGTGGGCGGACTAGGACCAATGAG.

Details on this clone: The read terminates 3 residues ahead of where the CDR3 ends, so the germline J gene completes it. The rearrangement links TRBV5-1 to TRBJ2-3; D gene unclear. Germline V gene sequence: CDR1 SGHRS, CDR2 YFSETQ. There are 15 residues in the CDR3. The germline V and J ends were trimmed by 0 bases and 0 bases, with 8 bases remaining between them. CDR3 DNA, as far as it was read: TGCGCCAGCAGCTTGGACAGCTCTAGCACAGATACG. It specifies CASSLDSSSTDT. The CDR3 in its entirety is CASSLDSSSTDTQYF.

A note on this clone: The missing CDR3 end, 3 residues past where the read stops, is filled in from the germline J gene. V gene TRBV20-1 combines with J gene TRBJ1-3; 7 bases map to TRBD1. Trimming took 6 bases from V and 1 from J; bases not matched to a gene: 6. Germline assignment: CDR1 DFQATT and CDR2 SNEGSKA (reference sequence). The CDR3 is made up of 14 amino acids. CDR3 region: CSAKAGGSGNTIYF. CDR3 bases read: TGCAGTGCGAAAGCAGGGGGGTCTGGAAACACC.

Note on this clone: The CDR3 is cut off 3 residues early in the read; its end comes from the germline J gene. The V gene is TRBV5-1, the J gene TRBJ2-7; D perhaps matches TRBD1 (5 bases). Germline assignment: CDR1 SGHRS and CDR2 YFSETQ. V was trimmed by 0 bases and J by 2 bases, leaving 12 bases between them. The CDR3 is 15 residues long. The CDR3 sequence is CASSLVAGPTYEQYF. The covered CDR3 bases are TGCGCCAGCAGCTTGGTGGCAGGGCCGACCTACGAG.

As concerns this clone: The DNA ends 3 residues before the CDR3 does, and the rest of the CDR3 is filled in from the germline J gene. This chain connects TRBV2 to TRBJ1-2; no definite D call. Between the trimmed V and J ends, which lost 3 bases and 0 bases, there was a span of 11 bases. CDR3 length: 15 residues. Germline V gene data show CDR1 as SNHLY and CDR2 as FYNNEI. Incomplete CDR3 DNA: TGTGCCAGCAGTGATAGGGCTGCCCCTAACTATGGC. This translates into CASSDRAAPNYG. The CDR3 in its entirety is CASSDRAAPNYGYTF.